This entry is about one T cell receptor (beta chain). Participants spanned ages about 18 to 100 years and resided in about 24 US areas. Participants were placed into cohorts based on the clinical history they reported. Individuals in the exposed group had encountered a COVID-19 case within 2 weeks preceding study entry. Clones were sequenced by immunoSEQ multiplex PCR, and TCRdb holds only the in-frame ones, with some missing. In the table there are around 330,000 clones, 85% of which are singletons. This record belongs to a study of blood T cell repertoires in COVID-19. Study background: The analysed material was cDNA or gDNA that came from T cells, B-cell-depleted T cells, or PBMCs.

Deletions cut 0 bases from V and 7 bases from J, with 8 bases between. CDR3 length equals 13 residues. CDR1 and CDR2 from the germline V gene are SGDLS and YYNGEE. This rearrangement joins TRBV9 to TRBJ2-1; D possibly corresponds to TRBD1 (6 bases). The TCR comes from a woman in her thirties who had been exposed to COVID-19. Sequenced sample: PBMCs or T cells enriched from blood (not recorded which). CDR3 amino acids: CASSVDQGNEQFF. In DNA form, the CDR3 reads TGTGCCAGCAGCGTAGATCAGGGGAATGAGCAGTTCTTC.